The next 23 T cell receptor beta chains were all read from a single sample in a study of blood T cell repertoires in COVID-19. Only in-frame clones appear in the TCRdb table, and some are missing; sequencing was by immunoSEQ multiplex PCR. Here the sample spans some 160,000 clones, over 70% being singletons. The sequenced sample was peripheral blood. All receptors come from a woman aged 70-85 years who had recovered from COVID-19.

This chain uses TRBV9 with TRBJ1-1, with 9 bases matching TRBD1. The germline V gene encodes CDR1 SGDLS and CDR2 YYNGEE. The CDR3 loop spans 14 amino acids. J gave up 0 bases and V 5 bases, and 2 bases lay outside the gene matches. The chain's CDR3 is CASSWTGVNTEAFF. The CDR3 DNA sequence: TGTGCCAGCAGTTGGACAGGGGTGAACACTGAAGCTTTCTTT. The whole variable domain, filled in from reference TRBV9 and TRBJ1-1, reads DSGVTQTPKHLITATGQRVTLRCSPRSGDLSVYWYQQSLDQGLQFLIQYYNGEERAKGNILERFSAQQFPDLHSELNLSSLELGDSALYFCASSWTGVNTEAFFGQGTRLTVV.

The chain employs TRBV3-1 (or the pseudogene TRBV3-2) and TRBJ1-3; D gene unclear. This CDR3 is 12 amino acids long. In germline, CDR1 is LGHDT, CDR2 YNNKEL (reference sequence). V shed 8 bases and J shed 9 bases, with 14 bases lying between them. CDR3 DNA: TGTGCCAGCGCCGGGCCCGGGAGCACCATATATTTT. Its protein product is CASAGPGSTIYF.

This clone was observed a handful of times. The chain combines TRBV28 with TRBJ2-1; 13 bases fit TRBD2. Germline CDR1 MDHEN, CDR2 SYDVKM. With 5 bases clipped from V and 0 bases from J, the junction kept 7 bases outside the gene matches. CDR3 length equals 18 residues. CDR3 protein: CASSTRLAGGPSYNEQFF. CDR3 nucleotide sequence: TGTGCCAGCAGTACCCGACTAGCGGGAGGACCCTCCTACAATGAGCAGTTCTTC.

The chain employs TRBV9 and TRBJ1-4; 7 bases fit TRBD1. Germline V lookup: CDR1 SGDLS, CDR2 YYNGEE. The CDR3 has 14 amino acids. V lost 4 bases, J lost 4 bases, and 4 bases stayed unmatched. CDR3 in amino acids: CASSTGDSNEKLFF. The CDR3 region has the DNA TGTGCCAGCAGCACCGGGGACAGTAATGAAAAACTGTTTTTT.

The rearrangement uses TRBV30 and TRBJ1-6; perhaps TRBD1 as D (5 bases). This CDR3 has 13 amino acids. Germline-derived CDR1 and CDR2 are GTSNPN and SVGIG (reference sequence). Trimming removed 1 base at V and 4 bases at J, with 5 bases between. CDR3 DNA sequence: TGTGCCTGGAGTGCAGGGTATAATTCACCCCTCCACTTT. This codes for CAWSAGYNSPLHF.

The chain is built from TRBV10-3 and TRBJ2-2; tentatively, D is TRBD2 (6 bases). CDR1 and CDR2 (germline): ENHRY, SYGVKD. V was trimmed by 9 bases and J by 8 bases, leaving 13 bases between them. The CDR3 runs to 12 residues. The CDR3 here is CAMGTRGGELFF. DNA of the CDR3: TGTGCCATGGGTACCCGGGGGGGGGAGCTGTTTTTT.

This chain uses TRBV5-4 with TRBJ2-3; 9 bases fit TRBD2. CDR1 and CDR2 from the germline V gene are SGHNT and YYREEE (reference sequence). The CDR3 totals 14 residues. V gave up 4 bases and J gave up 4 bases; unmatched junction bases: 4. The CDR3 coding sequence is TGTGCCAGCAGCGAGGCGGGAGGGGCAGATACGCAGTATTTT. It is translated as CASSEAGGADTQYF.

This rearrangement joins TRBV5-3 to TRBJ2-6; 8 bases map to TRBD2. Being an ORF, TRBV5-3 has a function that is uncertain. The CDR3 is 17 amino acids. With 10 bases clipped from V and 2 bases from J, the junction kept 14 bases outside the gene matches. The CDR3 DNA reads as TGTGCCCCCCGGGGGGGGCGCCGTAGTACTGGGGCCAACGTCCTGACTTTC. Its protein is CAPRGGRRSTGANVLTF.

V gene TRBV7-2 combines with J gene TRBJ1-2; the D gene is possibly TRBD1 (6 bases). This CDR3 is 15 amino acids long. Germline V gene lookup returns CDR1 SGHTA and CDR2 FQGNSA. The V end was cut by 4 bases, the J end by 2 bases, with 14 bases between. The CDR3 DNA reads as TGTGCCAGCAGCTCCTTTCAGGGGCGGAACTATGGCTACACCTTC. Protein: CASSSFQGRNYGYTF.

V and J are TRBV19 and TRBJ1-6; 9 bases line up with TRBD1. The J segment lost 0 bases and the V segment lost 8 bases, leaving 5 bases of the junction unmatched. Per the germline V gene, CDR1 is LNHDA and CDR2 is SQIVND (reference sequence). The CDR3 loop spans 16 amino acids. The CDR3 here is CASGRQGGSYNSPLHF. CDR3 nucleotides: TGTGCCAGTGGCCGACAGGGGGGCTCCTATAATTCACCCCTCCACTTT.

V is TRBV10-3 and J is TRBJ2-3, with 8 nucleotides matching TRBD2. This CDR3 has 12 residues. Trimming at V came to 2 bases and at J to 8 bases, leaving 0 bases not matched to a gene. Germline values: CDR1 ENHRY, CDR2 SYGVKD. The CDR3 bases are TGTGCCATCAGTGAGGGACTAGCTACGCAGTATTTT. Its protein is CAISEGLATQYF.

CDR3 amino acids: CASSPASASWAGEQFF. The CDR3 DNA sequence: TGTGCCAGCAGCCCGGCTTCGGCCTCTTGGGCCGGTGAGCAGTTCTTC. The chain couples TRBV7-7 to TRBJ2-1; D remains ambiguous. V lost 5 bases, J lost 9 bases, and 23 bases lay in between. This CDR3 is 16 amino acids long. Germline V gene sequence: CDR1 SSHAT, CDR2 FNYEAQ (reference sequence).

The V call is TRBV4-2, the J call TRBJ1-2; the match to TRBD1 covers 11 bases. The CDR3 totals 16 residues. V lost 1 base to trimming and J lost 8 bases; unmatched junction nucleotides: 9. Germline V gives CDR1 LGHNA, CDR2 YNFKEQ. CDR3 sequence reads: CASSQVPGQGGVGYTF. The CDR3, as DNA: TGTGCCAGCAGCCAAGTGCCGGGACAGGGGGGCGTCGGCTACACCTTC.

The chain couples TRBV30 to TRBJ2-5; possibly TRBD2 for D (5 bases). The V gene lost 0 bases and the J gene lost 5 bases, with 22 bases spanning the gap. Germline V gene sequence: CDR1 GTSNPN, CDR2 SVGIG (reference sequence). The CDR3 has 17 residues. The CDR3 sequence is CAWSVRGSLGPGETQYF. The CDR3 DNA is TGTGCCTGGAGTGTACGGGGTAGCTTAGGGCCGGGGGAGACCCAGTACTTC.

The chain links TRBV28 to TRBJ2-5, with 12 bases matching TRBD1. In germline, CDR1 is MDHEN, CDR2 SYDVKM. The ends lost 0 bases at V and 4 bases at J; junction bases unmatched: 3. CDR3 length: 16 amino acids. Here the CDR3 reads CASSLWGQGALETQYF. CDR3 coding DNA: TGTGCCAGCAGTTTATGGGGACAGGGGGCCTTAGAGACCCAGTACTTC.

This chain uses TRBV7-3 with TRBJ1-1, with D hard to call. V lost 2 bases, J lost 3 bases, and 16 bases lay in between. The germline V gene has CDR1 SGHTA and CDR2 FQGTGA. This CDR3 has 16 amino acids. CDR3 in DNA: TGTGCCAGCAGCTTATTTGGAGGCTCAAGGGACACTGAAGCTTTCTTT. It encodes CASSLFGGSRDTEAFF. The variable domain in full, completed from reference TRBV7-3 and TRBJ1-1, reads GAGVSQTPSNKVTEKGKYVELRCDPISGHTALYWYRQSLGQGPEFLIYFQGTGAADDSGLPNDRFFAVRPEGSVSTLKIQRTERGDSAVYLCASSLFGGSRDTEAFFGQGTRLTVV.

The chain's CDR3 is CSVELQANEKLFF. CDR3 bases: TGCAGCGTTGAGCTCCAGGCTAATGAAAAACTGTTTTTT. The J gene is TRBJ1-4, the V gene TRBV29-1; D call uncertain. The germline V gene has CDR1 SQVTM and CDR2 ANQGSEA. V shed 3 bases and J shed 3 bases, with 8 bases lying between them. This CDR3 spans 13 amino acids. Full variable domain (missing parts from reference TRBV29-1 and TRBJ1-4): SAVISQKPSRDICQRGTSLTIQCQVDSQVTMMFWYRQQPGQSLTLIATANQGSEATYESGFVIDKFPISRPNLTFSTLTVSNMSPEDSSIYLCSVELQANEKLFFGSGTQLSVL.

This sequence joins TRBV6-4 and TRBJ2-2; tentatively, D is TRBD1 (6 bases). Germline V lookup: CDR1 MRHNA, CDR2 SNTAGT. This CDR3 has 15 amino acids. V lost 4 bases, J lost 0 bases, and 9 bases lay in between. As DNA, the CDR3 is TGTGCCAGCAGTGGATGGACAGCGAACACCGGGGAGCTGTTTTTT. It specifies CASSGWTANTGELFF.

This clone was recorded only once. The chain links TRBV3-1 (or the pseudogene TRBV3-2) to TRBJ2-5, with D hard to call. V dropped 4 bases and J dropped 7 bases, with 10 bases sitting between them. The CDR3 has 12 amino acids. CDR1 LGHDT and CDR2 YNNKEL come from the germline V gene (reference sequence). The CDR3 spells CASSPGPGTQYF. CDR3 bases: TGTGCCAGCAGCCCCGGCCCGGGGACCCAGTACTTC.

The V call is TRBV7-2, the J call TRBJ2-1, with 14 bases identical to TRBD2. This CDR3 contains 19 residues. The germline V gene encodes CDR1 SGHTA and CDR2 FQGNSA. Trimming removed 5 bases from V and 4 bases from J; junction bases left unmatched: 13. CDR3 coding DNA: TGTGCCAGCAGCCGGGACAGGGGACTAGCGGGGGCTCGGTACAATGAGCAGTTCTTC. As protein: CASSRDRGLAGARYNEQFF.

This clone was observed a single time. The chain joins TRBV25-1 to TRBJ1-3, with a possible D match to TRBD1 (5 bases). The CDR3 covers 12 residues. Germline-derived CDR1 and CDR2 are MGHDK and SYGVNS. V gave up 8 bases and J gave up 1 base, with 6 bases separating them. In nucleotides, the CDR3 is TGTGCCAGCCAGGGTTCTGGAAACACCATATATTTT. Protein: CASQGSGNTIYF. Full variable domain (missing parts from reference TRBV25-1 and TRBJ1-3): EADIYQTPRYLVIGTGKKITLECSQTMGHDKMYWYQQDPGMELHLIHYSYGVNSTEKGDLSSESTVSRIRTEHFPLTLESARPSHTSQYLCASQGSGNTIYFGEGSWLTVV.

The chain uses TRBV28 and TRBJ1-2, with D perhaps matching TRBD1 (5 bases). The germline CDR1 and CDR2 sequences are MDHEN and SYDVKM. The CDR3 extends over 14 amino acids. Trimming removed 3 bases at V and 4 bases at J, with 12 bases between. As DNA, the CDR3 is TGTGCCAGCAGTTTTCCTCAGGGCGGCTATGGCTACACCTTC. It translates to CASSFPQGGYGYTF.

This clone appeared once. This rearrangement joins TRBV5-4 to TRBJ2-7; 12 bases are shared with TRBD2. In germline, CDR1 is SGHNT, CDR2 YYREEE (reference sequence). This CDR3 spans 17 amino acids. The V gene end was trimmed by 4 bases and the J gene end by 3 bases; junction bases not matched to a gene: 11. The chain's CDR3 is CASSKGLAGRGDYEQYF. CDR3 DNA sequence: TGTGCCAGCAGCAAGGGACTAGCGGGCCGGGGGGACTACGAGCAGTACTTC.